A selection of T cell receptor beta chains follows, all from one sample in a study of blood T cell repertoires in COVID-19. Produced via immunoSEQ multiplex PCR; TCRdb's table is partial and in-frame only. The sample records about 250,000 clones, 80% to 90% being singletons. Material: PBMCs or T cells enriched from blood (not recorded which). The receptors derive from a woman aged 40 to 55 who had been exposed to COVID-19. The CDR3 runs from the conserved cysteine through the conserved F or W. The order of the fields is clone size, D gene, V gene, J gene, CDR3 protein, CDR3 DNA. A D gene is named only where the DNA matches it firmly. The size of a clone is reported for some rows only, either as once, few or many, or as a class for expanded clones.

.,.,TRBV3-1/TRBV3-2,TRBJ2-5,CASSQEGPGLETQYF,TGTGCCAGCAGCCAAGAGGGGCCGGGTTTGGAGACCCAGTACTTC
.,TRBD1,TRBV25-1,TRBJ2-2,CASSELGQENTGELFF,TGTGCCAGCAGCGAACTGGGACAGGAAAACACCGGGGAGCTGTTTTTT
.,.,TRBV5-4,TRBJ2-6,CASSSRGGTGANVLTF,TGTGCCAGCAGCTCAAGAGGGGGTACTGGGGCCAACGTCCTGACTTTC
.,.,TRBV6-4,TRBJ2-3,CASSDDCLRQIPDTQYF,TGTGCCAGCAGTGACGACTGCCTCCGACAGATTCCAGATACGCAGTATTTT
.,.,TRBV7-3,TRBJ2-1,CASSSRQALSYNEQFF,TGTGCCAGCAGCTCCCGACAGGCCCTCTCCTACAATGAGCAGTTCTTC
.,.,TRBV5-5,TRBJ1-2,CASSSTMRGYTF,TGTGCCAGCAGCTCAACCATGCGAGGCTACACCTTC
.,.,TRBV4-2,TRBJ2-1,CASSQDPGETGEQFF,TGTGCCAGCAGCCAAGATCCTGGCGAGACTGGTGAGCAGTTCTTC
.,.,TRBV4-3,TRBJ1-2,CASSQDDGDNYGYTF,TGCGCCAGCAGCCAGGATGACGGAGATAACTATGGCTACACCTTC
few,TRBD2,TRBV6-4,TRBJ2-3,CASSDSLAGGPDTQYF,TGTGCCAGCAGTGACTCACTAGCGGGGGGGCCGGATACGCAGTATTTT
few,TRBD1,TRBV4-1,TRBJ1-6,CASSQDTGGFNSPLHF,TGCGCCAGCAGCCAAGATACAGGGGGCTTTAATTCACCCCTCCACTTT
.,.,TRBV5-4,TRBJ1-6,CASSHRSSYNSPLHF,TGTGCCAGCAGTCATCGTAGCTCCTATAATTCACCCCTCCACTTT
.,.,TRBV6-5,TRBJ1-1,CASSRGGKSATEAFF,TGTGCCAGCAGTCGGGGGGGCAAATCAGCCACTGAAGCTTTCTTT
.,.,TRBV5-1,TRBJ2-1,CATPTGGGSYNEQFF,TGCGCCACCCCTACCGGAGGTGGCTCCTACAATGAGCAGTTCTTC
few,.,TRBV6-5,TRBJ2-3,CASSYLLSSTQYF,TGTGCCAGCAGTTACTTATTGTCCTCTACGCAGTATTTT
once,TRBD1,TRBV4-3,TRBJ2-7,CASSQSWTGGNEQYF,TGCGCCAGCAGCCAATCGTGGACAGGGGGCAACGAGCAGTACTTC
few,.,TRBV9,TRBJ1-1,CASSAGSTVNTEAFF,TGTGCCAGCAGCGCCGGCTCGACAGTGAACACTGAAGCTTTCTTT
.,TRBD2,TRBV4-3,TRBJ2-3,CASRLTSGTSDTQYF,TGCGCCAGCAGGCTGACTAGCGGGACCTCAGATACGCAGTATTTT
many,TRBD1,TRBV4-2,TRBJ1-4,CASSQGVQGPRELFF,TGTGCCAGCAGCCAAGGGGTACAGGGGCCTCGGGAACTGTTTTTT
.,.,TRBV9,TRBJ1-2,CASSVGRGYGYTF,TGTGCCAGCAGCGTAGGTAGAGGATATGGCTACACCTTC
.,.,TRBV29-1,TRBJ2-2,CSLRTSGGELFF,TGCAGCCTTCGGACTTCCGGGGGGGAGCTGTTTTTT
.,TRBD2,TRBV9,TRBJ2-3,CASSKLTSGTDTQYF,TGTGCCAGCAGCAAGTTGACTAGCGGCACAGATACGCAGTATTTT
.,TRBD2,TRBV29-1,TRBJ2-3,CSVGGLAEGTDTQYF,TGCAGCGTCGGGGGACTAGCGGAAGGGACAGATACGCAGTATTTT
.,TRBD2,TRBV28,TRBJ2-5,CASRPLLAGGQETQYF,TGTGCCAGCAGACCCCTACTAGCGGGGGGGCAAGAGACCCAGTACTTC
once,.,TRBV7-3,TRBJ2-5,CASIRGRADQETQYF,TGTGCCAGCATAAGAGGGCGTGCCGACCAAGAGACCCAGTACTTC
.,.,TRBV16,TRBJ1-3,CASSRAGPGNTIYF,TGTGCCAGCAGCCGTGCAGGGCCTGGAAACACCATATATTTT
.,.,TRBV24-1,TRBJ1-5,CATSDPSTGSNQPQHF,TGTGCCACCAGTGATCCCTCGACGGGGAGTAATCAGCCCCAGCATTTT
few,.,TRBV6-2/TRBV6-3,TRBJ1-2,CASSLTRDKVDYGYTF,TGTGCCAGCAGTTTAACCCGGGACAAAGTTGACTATGGCTACACCTTC
.,TRBD1,TRBV30,TRBJ1-5,CAWGTDRNQPQHF,TGTGCCTGGGGGACAGACCGAAATCAGCCCCAGCATTTT
.,.,TRBV30,TRBJ1-2,CAWRYSYGYTF,TGTGCCTGGAGGTATAGCTATGGCTACACCTTC
.,.,TRBV28,TRBJ1-1,CASSSPLEAFF,TGTGCCAGCAGTTCCCCTCTGGAAGCTTTCTTT
.,TRBD2,TRBV19,TRBJ2-3,CASRLAGTSGLSADF,TGTGCCAGTAGACTAGCTGGGACTAGCGGACTCTCCGCGGATTTT
.,.,TRBV30,TRBJ1-2,CAWDRTYYGYTF,TGTGCCTGGGACAGGACATACTATGGCTACACCTTC
.,.,TRBV13,TRBJ1-1,CASSLGQMNTEAFF,TGTGCCAGCAGCTTAGGGCAGATGAACACTGAAGCTTTCTTT
.,TRBD1,TRBV7-2,TRBJ2-7,CASSLVGTGGYEQYF,TGTGCCAGCAGCTTAGTAGGGACAGGGGGTTACGAGCAGTACTTC